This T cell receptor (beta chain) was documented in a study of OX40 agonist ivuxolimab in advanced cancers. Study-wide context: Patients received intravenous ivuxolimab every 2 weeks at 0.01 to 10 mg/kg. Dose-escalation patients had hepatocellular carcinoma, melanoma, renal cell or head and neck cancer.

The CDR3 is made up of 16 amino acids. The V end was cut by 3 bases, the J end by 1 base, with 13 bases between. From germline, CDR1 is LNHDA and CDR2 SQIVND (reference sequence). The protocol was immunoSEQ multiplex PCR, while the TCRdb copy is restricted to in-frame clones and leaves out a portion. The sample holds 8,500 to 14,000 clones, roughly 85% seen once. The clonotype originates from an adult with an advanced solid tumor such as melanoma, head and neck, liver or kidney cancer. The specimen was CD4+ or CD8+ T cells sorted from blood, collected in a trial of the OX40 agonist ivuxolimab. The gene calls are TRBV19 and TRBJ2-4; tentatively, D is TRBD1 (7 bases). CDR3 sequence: CASSIGSGGAKNIQYF. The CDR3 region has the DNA TGTGCCAGTAGTATCGGGTCAGGGGGGGCCAAAAACATTCAGTACTTC.